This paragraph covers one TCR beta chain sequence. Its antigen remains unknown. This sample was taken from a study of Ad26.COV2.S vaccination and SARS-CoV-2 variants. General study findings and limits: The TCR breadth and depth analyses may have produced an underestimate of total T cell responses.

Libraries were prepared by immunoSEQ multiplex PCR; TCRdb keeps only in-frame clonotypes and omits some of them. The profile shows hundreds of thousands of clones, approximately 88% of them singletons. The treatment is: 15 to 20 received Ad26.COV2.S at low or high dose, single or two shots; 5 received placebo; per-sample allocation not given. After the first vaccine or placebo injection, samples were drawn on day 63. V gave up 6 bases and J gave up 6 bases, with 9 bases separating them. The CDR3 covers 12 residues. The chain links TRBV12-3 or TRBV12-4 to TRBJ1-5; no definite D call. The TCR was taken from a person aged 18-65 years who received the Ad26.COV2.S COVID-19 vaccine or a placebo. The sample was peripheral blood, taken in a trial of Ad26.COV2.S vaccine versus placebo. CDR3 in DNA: TGTGCCAGCAGGTCCACTGGTCAGCCCCAGCATTTT. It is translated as CASRSTGQPQHF.